This is a list of T cell receptor beta chains from one sample in a study of response to subunit inactivated influenza vaccine. TCRdb processed the RT-PCR reads anew with MiXCR; each CDR3 protein has one entry. The sample yields more than 700,000 distinct CDR3 sequences, 21% seen once. This specimen consisted of PBMCs from blood, obtained around 5 days after vaccination. The receptors shown here come from a man aged 50 to 59 who received an inactivated influenza vaccine. CDR3s include the opening cysteine and the closing phenylalanine or tryptophan.

TRBV15	CAISRDPGQYNEQFF
TRBV28	CASSPPGPRLEETQYF
TRBV10-3	CAISEMVNTEAFF
TRBV20-1	CSANIAGGSYNEQFF
TRBV12-3/TRBV12-4	CASSWAGVGNEKLFF
TRBV11-1	CASSLVLGRGLERNTEAFF
TRBV7-2	CASSLTTGWEQYF
TRBV6-2/TRBV6-3	CASSPGLRYEQYF
TRBV21-1	CASSKGTGAYEQYF
TRBV7-9	CASRSNPNTEAFF
TRBV5-1	CASSLFPGEETQYF
TRBV7-2	CASSEGRWVGEILFF
TRBV27	CASSSGQGVDNEQFF
TRBV7-2	CASSLESGRVSDTQYF
TRBV10-3	CATRAGGGNQPQHF
TRBV10-3	CAISESSGRQPQHF
TRBV11-1	CASSLFPAGGRANTGELFF
TRBV24-1	CATSDPGTGAENEQFF
TRBV5-1	CASSMGEAFYNEQFF
TRBV6-1	CASSAQADTEAFF
TRBV20-1	CSARDLASYEQYF
TRBV24-1	CATSEGGFSYNEQFF
TRBV6-1	CASSADYRTDTQYF
TRBV3-1	CASSQVGTSGRDTQYF
TRBV6-5	CASSSGGVRTDTQYF
TRBV5-1	CASSKNWGGSGEQFF
TRBV20-1	CSARDGITGELFF
TRBV28	CASADSGVAADTQYF
TRBV12-3/TRBV12-4	CASGTTQDTQYF
TRBV29-1	CSVEEYLAGGGEQFF
TRBV20-1	CSARDPLKGLSSYNEQFF
TRBV9	CASSVASASGYNEQFF
TRBV28	CASSLPSLGAYEQYF
TRBV20-1	CSANEGAANYGYTF
TRBV28	CASSFFGSLRGTEAFF
TRBV7-2	CASSLAFGFAGNTIYF
TRBV15	CATSRDLKDTVHF
TRBV12-3/TRBV12-4	CASSFGPANTGELFF
TRBV12-3/TRBV12-4	CASSLAGLGFETQYF
TRBV4-3	CASSQDDGGYTF
TRBV11-2	CASSSQGSLYEQYF
TRBV7-9	CASSLAWQGADGYTF
TRBV19	CASSTGLSPSSYEQYF
TRBV5-1	CASSFSSPGGDYGYTF